This TCR beta chain emerged from a study of CD8 T cells in Susac syndrome (dated by TCRdb to the late 2010s). With respect to the entire study: The study used repertoire sequencing to test whether antigen drove CD8+ T cell activation and differentiation in Susac syndrome. CD8+ T cell repertoire clonality was compared between approximately 12 healthy donors, some 14 Susac syndrome patients and around 16 multiple sclerosis patients. Broad study findings and their caveats: The number of individuals in the TCR sequencing and HLA analysis was recognized as being relatively small.

High-throughput TCR beta sequencing profiled peripheral blood CD8+ and CD4+ T cells from healthy donors, Susac syndrome patients and multiple sclerosis patients. The multiple sclerosis controls were treatment-naive patients whose relapsing-remitting disease, either stable or active, fulfilled the revised McDonald criteria. Bulk CD8+ and CD4+ T cells were purified by magnetic negative isolation, whereas CD8+ TEMRA cells were enriched by FACS. Blood was collected in EDTA tubes and processed within 24 hours, with PBMCs isolated through density gradient centrifugation. PBMCs intended for TCR sequencing were cryopreserved in liquid nitrogen and thawed later in a water bath at 37 degrees C. A purity of at least 90% was achieved for sorted or isolated CD4+, CD8+ and CD8+ TEMRA cells. RNA was extracted using the RNeasy kit, and 0.5 to 1 microgram was reverse transcribed with random hexamers. The immunoSEQ multiplex PCR assay, which covers 54 Vbeta and 13 Jbeta segments, was used to amplify TCR beta CDR3 regions. PCR amplification bias was corrected using a synthetic template baseline for primer optimization and computational correction. Per the source publication's procedure: Only productive sequences were kept, with reads annotated to V, D and J genes according to IMGT and analyzed in immunoSEQ Analyzer. Clonality was calculated as one minus the Shannon entropy normalized by log2 of the number of productive unique sequences. For each patient and control, public and private clones were evaluated among the 100 most prevalent clones. Clones were defined as Susac-specific when absent from the healthy and MS cohorts, from 1,000 to 1,100 published viral clones and from other ImmuneACCESS disease sequences. The public sequencing data were trimmed at Q25 with fastp and processed into clonotypes with MiXCR by TCRdb, which kept only in-frame beta chains. Every CDR3 protein is listed once, alongside the most common genes and DNA of its rows. For this entry, the V and J calls and clone size follow TCRdb and not the study's own pipeline. This sample holds roughly 300,000 distinct CDR3 sequences; roughly 81% were observed only once. The ten largest clonotypes hold approximately 0.11% of the sample.

The junction shows trimming of 6 bases on V and 0 bases on J, plus 24 bases between the germline ends. The CDR3 spans 18 residues, from the cysteine through the phenylalanine. Left in the record is the CDR3 DNA by itself, 54 bases read in frame from the first base. This clonotype appeared a single time. Its binding antigen is unknown. No much larger clonotype is one base removed from it; base qualities were not supplied. A single read makes a weak case. The receptor chain draws on TRBV12-3 or TRBV12-4 and TRBJ2-7, with TRBD1 tentatively as D gene (6 bases match). This receptor was taken from a human donor with multiple sclerosis. The material sequenced was CD8+ T cells from PBMCs. CDR3 protein: CASRRGSPLGPLSYEQYF. The bases read TGTGCCAGCAGGAGGGGGAGCCCACTGGGCCCACTCTCCTACGAGCAGTACTTC.